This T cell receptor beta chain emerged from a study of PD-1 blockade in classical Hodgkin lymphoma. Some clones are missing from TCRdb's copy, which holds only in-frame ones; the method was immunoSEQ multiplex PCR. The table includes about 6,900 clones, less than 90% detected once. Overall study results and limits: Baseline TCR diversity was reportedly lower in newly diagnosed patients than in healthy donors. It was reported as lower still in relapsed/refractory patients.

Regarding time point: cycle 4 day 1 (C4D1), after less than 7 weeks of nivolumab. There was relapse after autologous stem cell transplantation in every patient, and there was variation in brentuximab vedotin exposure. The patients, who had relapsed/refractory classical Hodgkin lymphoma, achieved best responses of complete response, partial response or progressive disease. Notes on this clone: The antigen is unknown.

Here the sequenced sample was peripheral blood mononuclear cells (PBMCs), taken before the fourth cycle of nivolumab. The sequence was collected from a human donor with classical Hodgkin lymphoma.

The CDR3 spells CASSLNGVEETQYF. The CDR3 bases are TGCGCCAGCAGCTTGAATGGGGTGGAAGAGACCCAGTACTTC. The rearrangement joins TRBV5-1 to TRBJ2-5, with D uncertain. Germline values: CDR1 SGHRS, CDR2 YFSETQ. This CDR3 spans 14 amino acids. V lost 1 base and J lost 3, with 10 bases in between.